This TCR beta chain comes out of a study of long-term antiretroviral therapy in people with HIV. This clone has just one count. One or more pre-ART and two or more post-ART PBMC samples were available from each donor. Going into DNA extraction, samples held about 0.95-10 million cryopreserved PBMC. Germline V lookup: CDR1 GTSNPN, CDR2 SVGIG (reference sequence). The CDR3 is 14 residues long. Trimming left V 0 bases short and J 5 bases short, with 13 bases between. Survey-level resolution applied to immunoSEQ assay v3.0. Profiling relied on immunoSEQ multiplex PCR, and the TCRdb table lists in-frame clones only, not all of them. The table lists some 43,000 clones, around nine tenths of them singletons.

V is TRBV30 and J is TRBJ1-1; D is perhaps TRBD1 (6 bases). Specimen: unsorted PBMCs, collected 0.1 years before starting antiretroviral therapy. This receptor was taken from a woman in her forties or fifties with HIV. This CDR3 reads CAWSVRNRDTEAFF. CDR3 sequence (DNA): TGTGCCTGGAGTGTACGCAACAGGGATACTGAAGCTTTCTTT. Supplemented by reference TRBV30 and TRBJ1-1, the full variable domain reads SQTIHQWPATLVQPVGSPLSLECTVEGTSNPNLYWYRQAAGRGLQLLFYSVGIGQISSEVPQNLSASRPQDRQFILSSKKLLLSDSGFYLCAWSVRNRDTEAFFGQGTRLTVV.